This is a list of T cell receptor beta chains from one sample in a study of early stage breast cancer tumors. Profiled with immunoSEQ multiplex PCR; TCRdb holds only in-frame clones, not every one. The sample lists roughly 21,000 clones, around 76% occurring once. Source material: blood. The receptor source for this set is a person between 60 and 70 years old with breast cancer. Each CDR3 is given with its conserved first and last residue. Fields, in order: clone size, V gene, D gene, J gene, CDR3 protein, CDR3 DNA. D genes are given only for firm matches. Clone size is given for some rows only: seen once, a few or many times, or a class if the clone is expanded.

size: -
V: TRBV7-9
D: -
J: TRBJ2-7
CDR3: CASSLTGIHYEQYF
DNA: TGTGCCAGCAGCTTGACCGGGATACACTACGAGCAGTACTTC

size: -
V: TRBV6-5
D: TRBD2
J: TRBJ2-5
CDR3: CASSYSAGAGEETQYF
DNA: TGTGCCAGCAGTTACTCAGCGGGAGCGGGGGAAGAGACCCAGTACTTC

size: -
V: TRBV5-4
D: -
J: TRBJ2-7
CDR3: CASSLDGGSGEQYF
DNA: TGTGCCAGCAGCTTGGACGGGGGATCGGGCGAGCAGTACTTC

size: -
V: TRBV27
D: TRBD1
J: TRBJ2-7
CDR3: CASRALGQETYEQYF
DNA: TGTGCCAGCAGAGCGTTAGGACAGGAAACCTACGAGCAGTACTTC

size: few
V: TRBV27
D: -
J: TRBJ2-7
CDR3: CASSTGLHYEQYF
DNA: TGTGCCAGCAGTACCGGGCTCCACTACGAGCAGTACTTC

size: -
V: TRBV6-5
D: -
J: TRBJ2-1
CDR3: CASSYSNRQIYNEQFF
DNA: TGTGCCAGCAGTTACTCTAACAGACAGATCTACAATGAGCAGTTCTTC

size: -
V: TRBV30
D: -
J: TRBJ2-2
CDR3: CAWALSWGQGTGELFF
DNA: TGTGCCTGGGCTCTGTCTTGGGGGCAGGGCACCGGGGAGCTGTTTTTT

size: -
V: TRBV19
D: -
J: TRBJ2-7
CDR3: CASSIVGQGGRYEQYF
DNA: TGTGCCAGTAGTATCGTGGGACAGGGCGGGAGGTACGAGCAGTACTTC

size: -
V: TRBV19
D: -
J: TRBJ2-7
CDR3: CASSIDRGGRPYEQYF
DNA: TGTGCCAGTAGTATTGACCGAGGGGGTCGGCCCTACGAGCAGTACTTC

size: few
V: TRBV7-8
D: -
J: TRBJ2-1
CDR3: CASSLAVATEQFF
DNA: TGTGCCAGCAGCTTAGCTGTAGCGACAGAGCAGTTCTTC

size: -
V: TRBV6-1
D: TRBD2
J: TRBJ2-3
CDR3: CASSEGTSRSTDTQYF
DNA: TGTGCCAGCAGTGAAGGGACTAGCAGATCCACAGATACGCAGTATTTT

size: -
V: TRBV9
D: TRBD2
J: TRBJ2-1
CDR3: CASSVAASGGYEQFF
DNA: TGTGCCAGCAGCGTAGCTGCTAGCGGGGGGTATGAGCAGTTCTTC

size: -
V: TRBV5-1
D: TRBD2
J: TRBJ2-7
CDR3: CASSEASGRAYEQYF
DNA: TGCGCCAGCAGCGAAGCTAGCGGGAGGGCCTACGAGCAGTACTTC

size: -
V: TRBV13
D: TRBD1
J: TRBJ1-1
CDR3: CASSLTGGSTEAFF
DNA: TGTGCCAGCAGTCTCACAGGGGGTAGCACTGAAGCTTTCTTT

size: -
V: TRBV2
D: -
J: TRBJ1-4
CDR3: CASSEDGTWPTNEKLFF
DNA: TGTGCCAGCAGTGAAGACGGGACTTGGCCAACTAATGAAAAACTGTTTTTT

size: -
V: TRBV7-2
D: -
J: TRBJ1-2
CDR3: CASSLDENYGYTF
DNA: TGTGCCAGCAGCTTAGACGAAAACTATGGCTACACCTTC

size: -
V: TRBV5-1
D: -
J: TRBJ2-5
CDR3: CASSLMADQETQYF
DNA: TGCGCCAGCAGCTTGATGGCAGACCAAGAGACCCAGTACTTC

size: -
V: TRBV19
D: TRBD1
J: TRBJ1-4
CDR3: CASSNRGITELFF
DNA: TGTGCCAGTAGTAACAGGGGAATTACGGAACTGTTTTTT

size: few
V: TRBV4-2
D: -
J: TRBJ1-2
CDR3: CASSQDLVGTRGYTF
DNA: TGTGCCAGCAGCCAAGATCTTGTCGGAACCCGCGGCTACACCTTC

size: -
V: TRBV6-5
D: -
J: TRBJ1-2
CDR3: CASTEQGSGYGYTF
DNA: TGTGCCAGCACCGAGCAGGGCTCTGGCTATGGCTACACCTTC

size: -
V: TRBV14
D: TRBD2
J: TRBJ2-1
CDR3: CASSQTAGLVYNEQFF
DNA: TGTGCCAGCAGCCAAACCGCGGGACTAGTCTACAATGAGCAGTTCTTC

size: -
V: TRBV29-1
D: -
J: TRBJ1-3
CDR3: CSVASPTALYSGNTIYF
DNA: TGCAGCGTTGCCAGTCCGACCGCCCTATACTCTGGAAACACCATATATTTT

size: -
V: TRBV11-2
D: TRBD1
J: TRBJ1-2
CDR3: CASSLGGGGESYGYTF
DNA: TGTGCCAGCAGCTTAGGGGGAGGGGGCGAGAGCTATGGCTACACCTTC

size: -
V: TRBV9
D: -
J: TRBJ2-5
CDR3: CASSVAAVQETQYF
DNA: TGTGCCAGCAGCGTAGCTGCGGTCCAAGAGACCCAGTACTTC

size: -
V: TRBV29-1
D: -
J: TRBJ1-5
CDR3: CSVSDSRDQPQHF
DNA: TGCAGCGTTAGCGACAGCCGAGATCAGCCCCAGCATTTT

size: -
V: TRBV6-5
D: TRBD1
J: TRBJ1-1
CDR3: CASRPYRGARTAFF
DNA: TGTGCCAGCAGACCATACAGGGGGGCGCGGACAGCTTTCTTT

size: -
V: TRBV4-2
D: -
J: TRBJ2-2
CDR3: CASSQVKVDTGELFF
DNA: TGTGCCAGCAGCCAAGTGAAAGTGGACACCGGGGAGCTGTTTTTT